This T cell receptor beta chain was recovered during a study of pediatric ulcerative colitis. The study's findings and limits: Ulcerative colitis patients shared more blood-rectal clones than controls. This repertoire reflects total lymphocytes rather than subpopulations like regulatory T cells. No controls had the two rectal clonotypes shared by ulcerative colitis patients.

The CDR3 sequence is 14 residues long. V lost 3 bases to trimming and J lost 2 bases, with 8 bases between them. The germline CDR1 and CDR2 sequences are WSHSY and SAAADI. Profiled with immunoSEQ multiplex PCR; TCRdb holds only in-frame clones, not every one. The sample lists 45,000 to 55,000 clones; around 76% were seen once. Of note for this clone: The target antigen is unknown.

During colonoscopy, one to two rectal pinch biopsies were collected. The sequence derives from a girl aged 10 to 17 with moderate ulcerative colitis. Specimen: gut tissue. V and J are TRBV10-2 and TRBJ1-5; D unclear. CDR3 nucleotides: TGCGCCAGCAGTGAAGGGCATGGCAATCAGCCCCAGCATTTT. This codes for CASSEGHGNQPQHF.